The 10 T cell receptor beta chains given below trace back to one sample, sequenced in a study of T cells in Graves' hyperthyroidism and ophthalmopathy (dated by TCRdb to between 2018 and 2020). The library was produced with multiplex PCR. The sequencer was an Illumina HiSeq 2000. The TCR beta CDR3 regions were amplified from the RNA transcripts. The first round of RT-PCR for the TCR CDR3 was performed with the HTBI primer set and the Qiagen OneStep RT-PCR kit. In-frame beta chains were kept once TCRdb had trimmed the public reads at Q25 with fastp and called clones with MiXCR. When rows share a CDR3 protein, they turn into one entry using the most common DNA and genes. Across this sample there are about 480,000 distinct CDR3 sequences, with approximately 25% seen only once. About 11% of the sample rests with the top ten. Sequencing input: blood. Source of these receptors: a woman under 40 with Graves' ophthalmopathy.

A word on this clonotype: Germline and junction disagree at one end, which may indicate a read error. The gene calls are TRBV12-3 or TRBV12-4 and TRBJ1-1; no reliable D call. The CDR3 extends over 14 amino acids. The chain's CDR3 is CASSLVGANTEDFF. In nucleotides, the CDR3 is TGTGCCAGCAGTTTAGTAGGCGCGAACACTGAAGATTTCTTT.

The genes are TRBV12-3 or TRBV12-4 and TRBJ1-2; 8 bases map to TRBD1. V shed 7 bases, J shed 1 base, and the junction held 11 bases outside the gene matches. The CDR3 loop spans 16 amino acids. As DNA, the CDR3 is TGTGCCAGCAATCTTTGGACAGGGAAGCTTAACTATGGCTACACCTTC. Amino acid sequence: CASNLWTGKLNYGYTF.

This clonotype was recorded many times. The chain recombines TRBV12-3 or TRBV12-4 with TRBJ1-4; D call uncertain. The length of the CDR3 is 15 residues. V lost 4 bases and J 7 bases, leaving 16 bases between the germline ends. The CDR3 bases are TGTGCCAGCAGTTCCCCAATGAGGGATGGTGAAAAACTGTTTTTT. Its protein is CASSSPMRDGEKLFF.

The chain joins TRBV6-5 to TRBJ2-7; 8 positions match TRBD2. This CDR3 is 16 amino acids long. J was trimmed by 4 bases and V by 0 bases; bases with no gene match: 8. The germline CDR1 and CDR2 sequences are MNHEY and SVGAGI. For the CDR3, the DNA is TGTGCCAGCAGTTACTCGAAAAGCGGGGGCCTTTACGAGCAGTACTTC. This gives the protein CASSYSKSGGLYEQYF.

This clonotype came up many times. The rearrangement uses TRBV11-2 and TRBJ1-2, with no clear D. The CDR3 spans 12 residues. The germline CDR1 and CDR2 sequences are SGHAT and FQNNGV. V was cut by 5 bases and J by 8 bases, with 12 bases left in between. CDR3 region: CASSMTGVGYTF. CDR3 DNA sequence: TGTGCCAGCAGCATGACCGGGGTCGGCTACACCTTC.

The chain combines TRBV7-8 with TRBJ2-7; possibly TRBD1 or TRBD2 for D (6 bases each). The CDR3 spans 15 residues. Germline loops: CDR1 SGHVS, CDR2 FQNEAQ. Trimming left V 5 bases short and J 2 bases short, with 16 bases between. Here the CDR3 DNA reads TGTGCCAGCAGCCTGGGGAGGACAGCACCCTACGAGCAGTACTTC. This translates into CASSLGRTAPYEQYF.

There are many counts of this clonotype. At one of its ends the junction is not consistent with the germline gene, which may arise from a read error. The chain joins TRBV12-3 or TRBV12-4 to TRBJ1-5; no clear D gene. This CDR3 has 14 amino acids. CDR3 residues: CASSKWRWGQPQHF. DNA for the CDR3: TGTGCAAGCAGTAAGTGGCGGTGGGGACAGCCCCAGCATTTT.

The V call is TRBV2, the J call TRBJ2-7; TRBD2 agrees at 10 bases. Trimming at V came to 5 bases and at J to 3 bases, leaving 4 bases not matched to a gene. This CDR3 contains 14 residues. CDR1 and CDR2 from the germline V gene are SNHLY and FYNNEI. The CDR3 is CASSPGLAFYEQYF. DNA of the CDR3: TGTGCCAGCAGTCCGGGACTAGCGTTCTACGAGCAGTACTTC.

This clonotype was picked up many times. The rearrangement uses TRBV6-1 and TRBJ2-3; 13 bases are a match to TRBD2. J lost 3 bases, V lost 4 bases, and 7 bases had no gene match. Germline lookup yields CDR1 MNHNS and CDR2 SASEGT. This CDR3 is built from 17 residues. The CDR3 DNA sequence: TGTGCCAGCAGTGCCAAACTAGCGGGGGGGCCGACAGATACGCAGTATTTT. Its translation is CASSAKLAGGPTDTQYF.

This clonotype was recorded at least ten times. This rearrangement joins TRBV7-3 to TRBJ2-5, with D possibly being TRBD1 (5 bases). The V and J ends lost 1 base and 4 bases respectively, with 7 bases between them. The CDR3 runs 13 residues. Germline loops: CDR1 SGHTA, CDR2 FQGTGA. CDR3 nucleotides: TGTGCCAGCAGCTTAAATCAGGGAGAGACCCAGTACTTC. This sequence encodes CASSLNQGETQYF.